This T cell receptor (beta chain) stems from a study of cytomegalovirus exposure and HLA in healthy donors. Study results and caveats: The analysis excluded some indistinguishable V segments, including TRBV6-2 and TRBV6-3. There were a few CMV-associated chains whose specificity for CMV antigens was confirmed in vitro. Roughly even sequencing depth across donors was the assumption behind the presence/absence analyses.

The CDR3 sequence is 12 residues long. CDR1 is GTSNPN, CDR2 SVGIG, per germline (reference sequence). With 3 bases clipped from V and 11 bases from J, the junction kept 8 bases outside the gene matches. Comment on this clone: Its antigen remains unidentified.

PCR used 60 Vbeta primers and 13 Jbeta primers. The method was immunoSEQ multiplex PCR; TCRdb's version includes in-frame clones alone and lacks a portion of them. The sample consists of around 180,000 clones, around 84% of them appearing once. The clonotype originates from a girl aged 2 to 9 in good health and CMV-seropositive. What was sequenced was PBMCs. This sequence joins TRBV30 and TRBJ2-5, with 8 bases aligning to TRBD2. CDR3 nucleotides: TGTGCCTGGAGCCTCGGGGGGGGAGGGCAGTACTTC. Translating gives CAWSLGGGGQYF.